A single sample is the source of the 20 T cell receptor beta chains below, sequenced in a study of cytomegalovirus exposure and HLA in healthy donors. PCR was performed using 60 Vbeta and 13 Jbeta primers. The protocol was immunoSEQ multiplex PCR, while the TCRdb copy is restricted to in-frame clones and leaves out a portion. The table has more than 150,000 clones, over 75% seen once. The sequenced sample consisted of PBMCs. Every receptor here comes from a girl under two years old in good health and CMV-seronegative.

The chain is built from TRBV6-6 and TRBJ2-7; a weak D match, TRBD2 (7 bases). CDR1 MNHNY and CDR2 SVGAGI come from the germline V gene (reference sequence). V was trimmed by 7 bases and J by 2 bases, leaving 18 bases between them. The CDR3 is made up of 15 amino acids. CDR3 DNA: TGTGCCAGCACCAAGGGGGGGACGCCAGCCTACGAGCAGTACTTC. This codes for CASTKGGTPAYEQYF.

This clone was picked up one time. The rearrangement joins TRBV5-5 to TRBJ2-5; no clear D gene. V was trimmed by 4 bases and J by 5 bases, leaving 12 bases between them. This CDR3 is 13 amino acids long. CDR1 is SGHKS and CDR2 is YYEKEE in the germline V gene (reference sequence). Here the CDR3 DNA reads TGTGCCAGCAGCCCCATGCGGTTGGAGACCCAGTACTTC. Its protein product is CASSPMRLETQYF. Together with reference TRBV5-5 and TRBJ2-5, the CDR3 gives the full variable domain: DAGVTQSPTHLIKTRGQQVTLRCSPISGHKSVSWYQQVLGQGPQFIFQYYEKEERGRGNFPDRFSARQFPNYSSELNVNALLLGDSALYLCASSPMRLETQYFGPGTRLLVL.

V and J are TRBV29-1 and TRBJ2-7; weak D call: TRBD1 (5 bases). V was trimmed by 4 bases and J by 2 bases, leaving 12 bases between them. This CDR3 is built from 13 residues. Germline V gives CDR1 SQVTM, CDR2 ANQGSEA. The CDR3 coding sequence is TGCAGCGTTGCGAAAGGGGTTGCCTACGAGCAGTACTTC. Its protein product is CSVAKGVAYEQYF.

J is TRBJ1-2 and V is TRBV5-4; TRBD1 aligns across 7 bases. Germline V gives CDR1 SGHNT, CDR2 YYREEE (reference sequence). V shed 4 bases, J shed 4 bases, and the junction held 7 bases outside the gene matches. The CDR3 covers 14 residues. The CDR3 loop reads CASSQAGGGYGYTF. The DNA for the CDR3 is TGTGCCAGCAGCCAGGCAGGGGGAGGCTATGGCTACACCTTC.

This chain joins TRBV18 and TRBJ2-5; 8 bases agree with TRBD2. This CDR3 spans 17 amino acids. V was pared by 0 bases and J by 1 base, with 7 bases of the junction left unmatched. Germline loops: CDR1 KGHSH, CDR2 LQKENI. The CDR3 region is CASSPPAGGGLQETQYF. The CDR3 DNA is TGTGCCAGCTCACCACCGGCCGGGGGGGGGCTCCAAGAGACCCAGTACTTC.

The genes are TRBV5-4 and TRBJ2-2, with D possibly matching TRBD1 (5 bases). CDR1 and CDR2 (germline): SGHNT, YYREEE (reference sequence). V lost 7 bases, J lost 2 bases, and 18 bases lay in between. The CDR3 loop spans 16 amino acids. CDR3 protein: CASGQGAHINTGELFF. DNA for the CDR3: TGTGCCAGCGGGCAAGGGGCCCACATTAACACCGGGGAGCTGTTTTTT.

The chain's CDR3 is CASSVCANRSSGYTF. The DNA for the CDR3 is TGTGCCAGCAGCGTCTGCGCCAATCGGTCATCTGGCTACACCTTC. V and J are TRBV12-1 and TRBJ1-2. TRBV12-1 is marked as a pseudogene. This CDR3 region has 15 residues.

For this clone: At one end, the junction sequence differs from germline, possibly due to a read error. The rearrangement links TRBV10-3 to TRBJ2-3, with TRBD2 matching over 9 bases. This CDR3 contains 14 residues. From germline, CDR1 is ENHRY and CDR2 SYGVKD. CDR3 nucleotide sequence: TGTGCCATCACCGAACTAGCGGGCGCAGATACGCGGTATTTT. It encodes CAITELAGADTRYF.

This chain joins TRBV7-2 and TRBJ1-2; D not resolved. CDR3 length: 12 amino acids. Germline V lookup: CDR1 SGHTA, CDR2 FQGNSA. V shed 3 bases and J shed 1 base, with 3 bases lying between them. The CDR3 nucleotides are TGTGCCAGCAGCTTGTATAACTATGGCTACACCTTC. Protein product: CASSLYNYGYTF.

The chain employs TRBV10-3 and TRBJ1-1, with 8 bases that match TRBD1. After removal of 4 bases from V and 3 bases from J, the junction contained 1 base not matched to a gene. This CDR3 contains 13 residues. Germline V lookup: CDR1 ENHRY, CDR2 SYGVKD. CDR3 nucleotides: TGTGCCATCAGTGGACAGGGGCACACTGAAGCTTTCTTT. This translates into CAISGQGHTEAFF.

The CDR3 region is CASSYGGGGNTEAFF. DNA of the CDR3: TGTGCCAGCAGTTACGGGGGAGGTGGGAACACTGAAGCTTTCTTT. The V and J genes are TRBV6-5 and TRBJ1-1, with D maybe TRBD1 (5 bases). The V end lost 2 bases, the J end lost 1 base, and 11 bases lay between the germline ends. CDR3 size: 15 residues. Germline V gives CDR1 MNHEY, CDR2 SVGAGI.

V and J are TRBV29-1 and TRBJ1-1, with D tentatively TRBD1 (5 bases). The CDR3 totals 13 residues. CDR1 is SQVTM and CDR2 is ANQGSEA in the germline V gene. V shed 7 bases and J shed 4 bases, with 16 bases lying between them. The CDR3 here is CSGRGSGITEAFF. As DNA, the CDR3 is TGCAGCGGCCGTGGGTCAGGGATCACTGAAGCTTTCTTT.

This chain connects TRBV7-3 to TRBJ2-7, with 13 bases lining up with TRBD2. V shed 0 bases and J 3 bases; nucleotides not matched to a gene: 14. CDR1 and CDR2 from the germline V gene are SGHTA and FQGTGA. The CDR3 contains 20 residues. The CDR3 DNA is TGTGCCAGCAGCTTAACTACCAGGACTAGCGGGAGAGAGGGGTTCTACGAGCAGTACTTC. It is translated as CASSLTTRTSGREGFYEQYF. Combining the CDR3 with reference TRBV7-3 and TRBJ2-7 gives the whole variable domain GAGVSQTPSNKVTEKGKYVELRCDPISGHTALYWYRQSLGQGPEFLIYFQGTGAADDSGLPNDRFFAVRPEGSVSTLKIQRTERGDSAVYLCASSLTTRTSGREGFYEQYFGPGTRLTVT.

The chain carries TRBV30 and TRBJ2-3; no firm D call. The CDR3 has 14 amino acids. V lost 1 base and J 2 bases, leaving 10 bases between the germline ends. The germline V gene encodes CDR1 GTSNPN and CDR2 SVGIG (reference sequence). The CDR3 here is CAWSDGSFTDTQYF. Here the CDR3 DNA reads TGTGCCTGGAGTGACGGGTCGTTCACAGATACGCAGTATTTT.

This chain connects TRBV27 to TRBJ2-1, with 9 bases lining up with TRBD2. This CDR3 is 15 amino acids long. Losses at the gene ends were 6 bases for V and 7 bases for J; bases not matched to a gene: 10. CDR1 is MNHEY and CDR2 is SMNVEV in the germline V gene (reference sequence). DNA of the CDR3: TGTGCCAGCAGAAAGAGCCCCAGCGGGAGGAATGAGCAGTTCTTC. It specifies CASRKSPSGRNEQFF.

V gene TRBV15 combines with J gene TRBJ2-5; D possibly corresponds to TRBD2 (6 bases). Germline V lookup: CDR1 LNHNV, CDR2 YYDKDF (reference sequence). The length of the CDR3 is 14 residues. V dropped 1 base and J dropped 4 bases, with 10 bases sitting between them. This chain's CDR3 is CATSRVGGGETQYF. The CDR3 bases are TGTGCCACCAGCAGAGTGGGGGGAGGAGAGACCCAGTACTTC.

This clone was seen more than once but under ten times. The chain links TRBV5-5 to TRBJ2-7, with 8 bases matching TRBD1. Germline CDR1 and CDR2: SGHKS and YYEKEE (reference sequence). Losses at the gene ends were 0 bases for V and 3 bases for J; bases not matched to a gene: 5. CDR3 length: 15 amino acids. CDR3 protein: CASSLDRTGNYEQYF. The DNA of the CDR3 is TGTGCCAGCAGCTTGGATAGGACAGGGAACTACGAGCAGTACTTC.

The J gene is TRBJ2-2, the V gene TRBV11-2; unclear D gene. The CDR3 totals 16 residues. The V gene's germline CDR1 is SGHAT and CDR2 FQNNGV. Trimming shortened V by 1 base and J by 2 bases, and 11 bases separated the two germline ends. CDR3 sequence: CASSLVSGLNTGELFF. The CDR3 DNA reads TGTGCCAGCAGCTTAGTCTCAGGCCTAAACACCGGGGAGCTGTTTTTT.

This chain connects TRBV5-1 to TRBJ2-1; 7 nucleotides line up with TRBD1. Germline CDR1 SGHRS, CDR2 YFSETQ. The CDR3 runs to 16 residues. With 2 bases clipped from V and 1 base from J, the junction kept 6 bases outside the gene matches. The CDR3 loop reads CASSLMNRGSYNEQFF. CDR3 in DNA: TGCGCCAGCAGCTTAATGAACAGGGGATCCTACAATGAGCAGTTCTTC. The variable domain in full, completed from reference TRBV5-1 and TRBJ2-1, reads KAGVTQTPRYLIKTRGQQVTLSCSPISGHRSVSWYQQTPGQGLQFLFEYFSETQRNKGNFPGRFSGRQFSNSRSEMNVSTLELGDSALYLCASSLMNRGSYNEQFFGPGTRLTVL.

The rearrangement uses TRBV29-1 and TRBJ2-5, with TRBD2 as a possible D gene (5 bases). This CDR3 contains 14 residues. Per the germline V gene, CDR1 is SQVTM and CDR2 is ANQGSEA. V lost 3 bases, J lost 4 bases, and 15 bases lay in between. Written as DNA, the CDR3 is TGCAGCGTTGATTCGGGGAAGATACGAGAGACCCAGTACTTC. This sequence encodes CSVDSGKIRETQYF.